This T cell receptor beta chain was profiled in a study of T cell changes during pregnancy in multiple sclerosis. TCRdb's table, derived via immunoSEQ multiplex PCR, lists solely in-frame clones and lacks some. The sample comprises about 25,000 clones, more than 85% of which are singletons, and 1% rests with the top ten. Here the sequenced sample was CD4+ T cells from peripheral blood mononuclear cells, taken in the second trimester of pregnancy. This TCR derives from a female donor in good health, enrolled as a control in a pregnancy study.

The CDR3 DNA is TGCGCCAGCAGCCTAGACAGGGGAGGTAACTATGGCTACACCTTC. It is translated as CASSLDRGGNYGYTF. V usage is TRBV10-2 and J usage is TRBJ1-2; 8 nucleotides match TRBD1. Unmatched junction bases numbered 7, after V lost 6 bases and J lost 1 base. The CDR3 totals 15 residues. CDR1 WSHSY and CDR2 SAAADI come from the germline V gene.